This T cell receptor (beta chain) was captured by sequencing in a study of molecular identifiers for immune sequencing clone quantification. V was pared by 0 bases and J by 3 bases, with 10 bases between. The CDR3 consists of 14 residues. Germline CDR1 and CDR2: DFQATT and SNEGSKA (reference sequence). Findings and limits, study-wide: Barcode collisions between identical TCR molecules could shrink estimates of highly expanded clone sizes. Over 98% of effector molecules, but under 1% in naive cells, were held by clones with more than 20 RNA copies.

In regard to this clonotype: Its specificity is not known.

Previously described methods with listed TCR primers produced the bulk TCR libraries. TCRdb used MiXCR to reprocess the PCR reads, holding one entry per CDR3 protein. The sample includes 40,000 to 65,000 distinct CDR3 sequences, about a third of them seen just once. The sequence derives from a human donor in good health. Some libraries in this study had Jurkat cell RNA spiked in. The chain joins TRBV20-1 to TRBJ2-3; weak D call: TRBD2 (5 bases). Sequenced input: naive CD8+ T cells from blood, with Jurkat cell RNA spiked in. Described subset: FACS-sorted CD8+CD4-CCR7+CD45RA+ naive T cells. The CDR3 is CSARDFGNTDTQYF. The CDR3 DNA reads as TGCAGTGCTAGAGATTTCGGGAATACAGATACGCAGTATTTT.